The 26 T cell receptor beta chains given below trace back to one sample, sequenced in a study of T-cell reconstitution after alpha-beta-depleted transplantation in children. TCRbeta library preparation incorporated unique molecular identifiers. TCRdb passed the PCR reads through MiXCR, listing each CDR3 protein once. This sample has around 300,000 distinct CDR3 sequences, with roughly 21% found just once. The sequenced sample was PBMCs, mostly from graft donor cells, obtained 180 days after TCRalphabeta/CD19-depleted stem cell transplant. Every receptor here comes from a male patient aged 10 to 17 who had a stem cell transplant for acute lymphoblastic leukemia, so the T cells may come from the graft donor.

The chain's CDR3 is CASSQVGQGTNYGYTF. The CDR3 bases are TGCGCCAGCAGCCAAGTCGGACAGGGGACTAACTATGGCTACACCTTC. The chain employs TRBV4-3 and TRBJ1-2; 9 bases line up with TRBD1. V lost 1 base and J lost 0; bases outside the gene matches: 3. Germline V gives CDR1 LGHNA, CDR2 YSLEER. The CDR3 loop spans 16 amino acids.

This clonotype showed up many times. The DNA of the CDR3 is TGTGCCAGCAGCGTGCTAGCGGGAAGTGGCAATGAGCAGTTCTTC. Translating it yields CASSVLAGSGNEQFF. The chain couples TRBV9 to TRBJ2-1, with 9 nucleotides matching TRBD2. Germline V gene data show CDR1 as SGDLS and CDR2 as YYNGEE. V lost 2 bases and J lost 6; bases outside the gene matches: 6. The CDR3 totals 15 residues.

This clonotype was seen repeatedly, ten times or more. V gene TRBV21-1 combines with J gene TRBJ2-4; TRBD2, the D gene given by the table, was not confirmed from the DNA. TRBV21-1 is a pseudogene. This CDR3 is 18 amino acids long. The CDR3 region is CASSKWGTRLSFKNIQYF. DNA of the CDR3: TGTGCCAGCAGCAAATGGGGGACTAGACTCTCCTTCAAAAACATTCAGTACTTC.

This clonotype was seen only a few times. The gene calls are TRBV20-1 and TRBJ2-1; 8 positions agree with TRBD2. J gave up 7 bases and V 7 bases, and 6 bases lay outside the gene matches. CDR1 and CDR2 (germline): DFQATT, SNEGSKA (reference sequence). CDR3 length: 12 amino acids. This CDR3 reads CSGRSGSNEQFF. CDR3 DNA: TGCAGTGGACGAAGCGGGAGTAATGAGCAGTTCTTC.

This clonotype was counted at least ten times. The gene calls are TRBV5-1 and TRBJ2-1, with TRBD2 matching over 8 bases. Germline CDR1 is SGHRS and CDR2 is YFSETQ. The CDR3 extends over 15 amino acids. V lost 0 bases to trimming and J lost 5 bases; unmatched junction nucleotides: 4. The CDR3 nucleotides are TGCGCCAGCAGCTTGGTTGCGGGAGGTAACAATGAGCAGTTCTTC. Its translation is CASSLVAGGNNEQFF.

CDR3 sequence reads: CASSLTGLRADTQYF. CDR3 DNA sequence: TGTGCCAGCAGTCTTACGGGCCTCCGGGCAGATACGCAGTATTTT. This chain connects TRBV27 to TRBJ2-3; D call uncertain. This CDR3 is built from 15 residues. CDR1 and CDR2 from the germline V gene are MNHEY and SMNVEV (reference sequence). The V and J ends lost 5 bases and 4 bases respectively, with 16 bases between them.

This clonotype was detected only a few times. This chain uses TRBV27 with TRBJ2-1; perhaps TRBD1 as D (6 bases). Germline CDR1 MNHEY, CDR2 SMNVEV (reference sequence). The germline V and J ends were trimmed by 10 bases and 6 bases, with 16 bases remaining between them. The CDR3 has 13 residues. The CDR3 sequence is CAIGDTHPNEQFF. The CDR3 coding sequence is TGTGCCATCGGGGACACCCACCCCAATGAGCAGTTCTTC.

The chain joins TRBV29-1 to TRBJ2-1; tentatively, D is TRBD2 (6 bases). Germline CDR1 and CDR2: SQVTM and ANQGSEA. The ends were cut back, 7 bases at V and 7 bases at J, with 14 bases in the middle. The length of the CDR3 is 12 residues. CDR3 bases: TGCAGCGCGGGGACGGCGGGGAATGAGCAGTTCTTC. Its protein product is CSAGTAGNEQFF.

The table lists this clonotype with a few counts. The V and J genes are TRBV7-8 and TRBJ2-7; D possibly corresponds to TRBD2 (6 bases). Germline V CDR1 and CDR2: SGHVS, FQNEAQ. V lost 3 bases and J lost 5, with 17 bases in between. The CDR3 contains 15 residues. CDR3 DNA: TGTGCCAGCAGCTTCGATATTCCAGCTAGCGACGAGCAGTACTTC. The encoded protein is CASSFDIPASDEQYF.

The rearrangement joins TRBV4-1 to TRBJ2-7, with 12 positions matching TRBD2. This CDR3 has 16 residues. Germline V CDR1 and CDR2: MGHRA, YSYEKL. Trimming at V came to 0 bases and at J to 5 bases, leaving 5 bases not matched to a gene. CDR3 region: CASSQDRLAGGHEQYF. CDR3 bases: TGCGCCAGCAGCCAAGACAGGCTAGCGGGAGGGCACGAGCAGTACTTC.

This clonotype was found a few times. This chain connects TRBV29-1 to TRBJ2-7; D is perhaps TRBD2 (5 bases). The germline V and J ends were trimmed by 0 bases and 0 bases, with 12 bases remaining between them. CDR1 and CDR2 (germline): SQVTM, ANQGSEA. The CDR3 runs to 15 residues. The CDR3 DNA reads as TGCAGCGTTGAAGATCGGGGTGGGAGCTCCTACGAGCAGTACTTC. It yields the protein CSVEDRGGSSYEQYF.

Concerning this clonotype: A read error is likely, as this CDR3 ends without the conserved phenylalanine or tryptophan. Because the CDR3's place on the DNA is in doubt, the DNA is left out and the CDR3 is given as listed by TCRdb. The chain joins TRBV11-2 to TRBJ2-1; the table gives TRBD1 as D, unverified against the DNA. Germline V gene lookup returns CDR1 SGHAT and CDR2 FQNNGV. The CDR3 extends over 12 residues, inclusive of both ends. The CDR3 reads CASSPVGGLEFL.

This chain's CDR3 is CASSLTTGVNTGELFF. CDR3 in DNA: TGTGCCAGCAGCTTAACTACGGGAGTGAACACCGGGGAGCTGTTTTTT. The rearrangement links TRBV11-2 to TRBJ2-2; TRBD2 is a possible D gene (6 bases). V was cut by 2 bases and J by 1 base, with 11 bases left in between. In germline, CDR1 is SGHAT, CDR2 FQNNGV. The CDR3 has 16 amino acids.

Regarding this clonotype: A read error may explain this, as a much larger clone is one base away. The CDR3 coding sequence is TGTGCCAGCAGCCAAGTGGAGACCCAGTCCTTC. Its protein is CASSQVETQSF. V is TRBV3-1 and J is TRBJ2-5; D unresolved. Germline-derived CDR1 and CDR2 are LGHDT and YNNKEL (reference sequence). The CDR3 is made up of 11 amino acids.

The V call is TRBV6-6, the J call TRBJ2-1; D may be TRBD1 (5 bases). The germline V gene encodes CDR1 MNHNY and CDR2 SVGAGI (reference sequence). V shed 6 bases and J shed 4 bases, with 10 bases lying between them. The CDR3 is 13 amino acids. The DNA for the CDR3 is TGTGCCAGCAGGGGGCTCGCTTACAATGAGCAGTTCTTC. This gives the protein CASRGLAYNEQFF.

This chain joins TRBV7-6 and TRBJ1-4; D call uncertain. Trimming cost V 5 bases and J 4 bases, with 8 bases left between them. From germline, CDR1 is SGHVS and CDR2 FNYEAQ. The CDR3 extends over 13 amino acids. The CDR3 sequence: CASSPVHNEKLFF. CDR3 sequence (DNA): TGTGCCAGCAGCCCGGTCCATAATGAAAAACTGTTTTTT.

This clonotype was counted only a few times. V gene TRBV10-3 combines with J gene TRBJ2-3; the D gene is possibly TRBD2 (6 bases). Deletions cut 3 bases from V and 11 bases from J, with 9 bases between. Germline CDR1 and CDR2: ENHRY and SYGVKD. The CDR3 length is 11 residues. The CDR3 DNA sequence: TGTGCCATCAGTGAATGGCGGGAGCAGTATTTT. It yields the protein CAISEWREQYF.

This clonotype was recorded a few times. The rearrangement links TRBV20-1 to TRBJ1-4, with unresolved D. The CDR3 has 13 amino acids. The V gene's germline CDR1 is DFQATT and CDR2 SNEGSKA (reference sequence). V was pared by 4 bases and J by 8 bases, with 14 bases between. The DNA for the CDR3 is TGCAGTGCTATATCCTCCCTCCAGGAAAAACTGTTTTTT. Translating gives CSAISSLQEKLFF.

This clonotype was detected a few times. CDR3 region: CSASGMTDTQYF. The CDR3 nucleotides are TGCAGTGCTAGCGGGATGACAGATACGCAGTATTTT. V usage is TRBV20-1 and J usage is TRBJ2-3; tentatively, D is TRBD2 (5 bases). Germline V gene sequence: CDR1 DFQATT, CDR2 SNEGSKA (reference sequence). CDR3 length equals 12 residues. Trimming shortened V by 3 bases and J by 3 bases, and 7 bases separated the two germline ends.

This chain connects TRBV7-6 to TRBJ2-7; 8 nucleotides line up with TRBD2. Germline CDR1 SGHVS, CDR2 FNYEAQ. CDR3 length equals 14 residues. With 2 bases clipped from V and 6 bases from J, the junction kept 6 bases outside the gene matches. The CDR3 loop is CASSLPGGPIEQYF. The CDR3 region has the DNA TGTGCCAGCAGCTTACCGGGAGGGCCTATCGAGCAGTACTTC.

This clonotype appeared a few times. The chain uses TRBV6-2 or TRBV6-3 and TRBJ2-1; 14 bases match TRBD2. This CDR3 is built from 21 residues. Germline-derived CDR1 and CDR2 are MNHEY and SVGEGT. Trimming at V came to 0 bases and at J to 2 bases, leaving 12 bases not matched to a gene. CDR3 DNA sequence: TGTGCCAGCAGTTACTCCCCGGCGGGGACTAGCGGGAGTAAGCCCTACAATGAGCAGTTCTTC. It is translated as CASSYSPAGTSGSKPYNEQFF.

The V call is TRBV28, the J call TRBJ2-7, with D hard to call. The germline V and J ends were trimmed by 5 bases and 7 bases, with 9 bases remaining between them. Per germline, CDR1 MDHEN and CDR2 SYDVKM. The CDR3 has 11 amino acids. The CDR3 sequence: CASSRGREQYF. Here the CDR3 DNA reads TGTGCCAGCAGTCGTGGCCGGGAGCAGTACTTC.

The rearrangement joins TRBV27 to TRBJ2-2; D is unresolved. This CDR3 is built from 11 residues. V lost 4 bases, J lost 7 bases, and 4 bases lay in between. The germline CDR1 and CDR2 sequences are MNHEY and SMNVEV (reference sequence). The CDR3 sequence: CASSSSGELFF. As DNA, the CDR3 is TGTGCCAGCAGTTCGAGCGGGGAGCTGTTTTTT.

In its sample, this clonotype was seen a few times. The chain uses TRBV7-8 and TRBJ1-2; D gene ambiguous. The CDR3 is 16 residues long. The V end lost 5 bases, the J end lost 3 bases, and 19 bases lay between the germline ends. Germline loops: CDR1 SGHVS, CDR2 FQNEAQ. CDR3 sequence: CASSRGGGGVHYGYTF. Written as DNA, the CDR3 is TGTGCCAGCAGCCGAGGAGGCGGCGGGGTGCACTATGGCTACACCTTC.

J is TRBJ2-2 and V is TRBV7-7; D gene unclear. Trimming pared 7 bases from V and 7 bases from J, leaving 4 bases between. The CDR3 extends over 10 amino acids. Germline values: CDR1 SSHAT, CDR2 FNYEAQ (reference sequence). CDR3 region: CASTGGELFF. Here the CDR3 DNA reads TGTGCCAGCACAGGCGGGGAGCTGTTTTTT.

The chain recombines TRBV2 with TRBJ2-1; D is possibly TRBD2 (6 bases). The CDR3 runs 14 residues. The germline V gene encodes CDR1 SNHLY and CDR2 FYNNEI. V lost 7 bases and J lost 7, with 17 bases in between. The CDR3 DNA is TGTGCCAGCACTGGCCTTCGGGACTGGAATGAGCAGTTCTTC. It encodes CASTGLRDWNEQFF.